This T cell receptor beta chain was retrieved from a study of T cell repertoires in cytomegalovirus infection (dated by TCRdb to the late 2010s). For context, the study as a whole: Alongside well-studied HLA-B-restricted epitopes, the peptide stimulations were aimed at recently identified HLA-C-restricted CMV epitopes, whose presentation resists viral immunomodulation. Because public TCR beta signatures pointed to carriage of CMV infection together with the matching HLA type, the HLA type of each donor mattered for the analysis.

The sample's treatment or condition label, in plain terms: in vitro stimulation with specific CMV peptide epitopes to enrich CMV-specific T cells. Sequencer: Illumina HiSeq 1500. TCRdb ran its own pipeline on the public reads, namely fastp trimming at Q25 and MiXCR clone calling, and kept in-frame beta chains. Rows merge per CDR3 protein into single entries with the most common DNA and genes. In all, the sample holds hundreds of thousands of distinct CDR3 sequences, and roughly 30% of those were seen once. Together, the top ten hold 11% to 15% of the sample. Overall study results and their limits: In both this cohort and an independent roughly 360-donor cohort, the cumulative frequency of public TCR beta family members distinguished carriers of CMV infection plus the relevant HLA type. In the ex vivo response, HLA-C-restricted CMV-specific TCR beta clonotypes were dominant, and in two of eight donors the single most frequent clonotype came from this HLA-C-restricted group.

At the junction V is shortened by 4 bases and J by 6 bases; bases outside the gene matches: 11. The CDR3 starts with the cysteine, ends with the phenylalanine, and has 16 residues. Only the CDR3 DNA is retained, 48 bases long and in frame from the first base. Reading the germline V gene gives CDR1 LGHNT and CDR2 FRNRAP. On this clonotype itself: The target of this receptor is not known. No base-level quality is on record; no much larger clone is a single base apart.

The sequence links TRBV12-5 to TRBJ2-1; 8 bases in between match TRBD2. The material was cultured CD8+ T cells from PBMCs, obtained from culture after CMV antigen stimulation. This sequence was found in a human donor in good health (CMV status not recorded). Some clones in this sample may be carry-over from other donors' samples. The CDR3 amino acid sequence is: CASGSPGTSGPNEQFF. The DNA sequence is given as TGTGCTAGTGGTTCACCCGGTACTAGCGGCCCCAATGAGCAGTTCTTC.